Reported below is one T cell receptor (beta chain). No antigen is known for it. Hyperthyroidism of Graves' type that showed no ophthalmopathy progression within 18 months was stable. The diagnostic basis comprised clinical symptoms, serum thyroxine and TRAb, thyroid ultrasound and orbital computed tomography. There were TCR beta CDR3 regions amplified from RNA transcripts. The HTBI primer set was used in a first-round RT-PCR of the TCR CDR3. TCRdb passed the multiplex PCR reads through MiXCR, listing each CDR3 protein once. This sample carries about 840,000 distinct CDR3 sequences, about 38% of them seen once, and the ten largest clones take 7.5% to 9.5%. The sample is drawn from a study of T cells in Graves' hyperthyroidism and ophthalmopathy. Findings of the study overall: Blood also held most thyroid clonotypes expanded beyond 0.001.

CDR3 size: 14 residues. V dropped 1 base and J dropped 5 bases, with 9 bases sitting between them. The specimen was blood. The sequence came from a man between 18 and 35 years old with Graves' hyperthyroidism. The rearrangement joins TRBV12-3 or TRBV12-4 to TRBJ1-5; D not certain. The CDR3 protein is CASSLGGIHQPQHF. The CDR3 DNA follows: TGTGCCAGCAGTTTAGGAGGGATCCATCAGCCCCAGCATTTT.